This T cell receptor beta chain was sequenced in a study of neurological immune-mediated disorders. General study results and limits: Subjects shared no identical expanded-clone CDR3 amino acid sequences, suggesting private TCR-beta repertoires in all groups. The highest TCR clonal expansion occurred in HTLV-1-associated myelopathy; multiple sclerosis fell below healthy controls.

The time point here: technical triplicate 2. Many counts were recorded for this clonotype. Its matching antigen is unknown. V was trimmed by 4 bases and J by 0 bases, leaving 13 bases between them. This CDR3 comprises 16 residues. The germline V gene encodes CDR1 SGHTA and CDR2 FQGTGA. Synthesis of cDNA used 5'RACE (with 10-nucleotide random UMIs). The output of every sequencing run, over 160 million TCR-beta sequences, came from 15-18 subjects. TCRdb re-called the 5' RACE reads through MiXCR, storing one row per CDR3 protein. This sample has about 59,000 distinct CDR3 sequences, with around 24% found just once.

What was sequenced was PBMCs. The rearrangement links TRBV7-3 to TRBJ2-1, with D possibly being TRBD2 (6 bases). This TCR was recovered from a man between 60 and 75 years old with HTLV-1-associated myelopathy (HAM/TSP). CDR3: CASSSLAGNSYNEQFF. The CDR3 DNA is TGTGCCAGCAGCTCCCTTGCGGGGAACTCCTACAATGAGCAGTTCTTC. The full variable domain, rest sourced from reference TRBV7-3 and TRBJ2-1, is GAGVSQTPSNKVTEKGKYVELRCDPISGHTALYWYRQSLGQGPEFLIYFQGTGAADDSGLPNDRFFAVRPEGSVSTLKIQRTERGDSAVYLCASSSLAGNSYNEQFFGPGTRLTVL.